The sample holds many counts of the clone carrying this T cell receptor (beta chain). What it recognizes is unknown. Germline CDR1 and CDR2: MNHEY and SMNVEV (reference sequence). V dropped 7 bases and J dropped 3 bases, with 16 bases sitting between them. There are 14 residues in the CDR3. The data were obtained in a study of T cells in Graves' hyperthyroidism and ophthalmopathy. The study's findings and limits: A model using 13 V-J features told ophthalmopathy apart from stable hyperthyroidism. Blood samples included most of the expanded thyroid clonotypes exceeding 0.001.

The diagnostic basis comprised clinical symptoms, serum thyroxine and TRAb, thyroid ultrasound and orbital computed tomography. The CDR3 regions of TCR beta were amplified from RNA transcripts. Carried out on the TCR CDR3, a first-round RT-PCR used the HTBI primer set. TCRdb fed the multiplex PCR reads into MiXCR, producing one record per CDR3 protein. The repertoire holds 550,000 to 700,000 distinct CDR3 sequences, over 12% seen once, with around 4.1% in the top ten. The V gene is TRBV27, the J gene TRBJ2-7, with D possibly TRBD2 on 6 matching bases. Input material: blood. This clonotype originated in a woman aged 40 to 50 with Graves' ophthalmopathy. The CDR3 reads CASKPFVADYEQYF. DNA of the CDR3: TGTGCCAGCAAACCGTTCGTAGCGGACTACGAGCAGTACTTC.